This T cell receptor (beta chain) was identified during a study of blood T cell repertoires in COVID-19. Study in general: The analysed material was cDNA or gDNA that came from T cells, B-cell-depleted T cells, or PBMCs.

Seattle cases were enrolled at active infection and followed longitudinally. In the original analysis: Using reference gene primer amplification, nucleated cell counts were estimated. Assay used: immunoSEQ multiplex PCR; TCRdb lists only in-frame clones, some missing. The V and J calls and clone size are taken from that table; D and trimming were inferred from the DNA. Of some 300,000 clones in the sample, 75% to 90% were seen once. This clonotype originated in a woman between 45 and 65 years old with COVID-19, enrolled during active disease. Sequencing was performed on peripheral blood.

The CDR3 reads CAWSRSWRDRGLRDEQAFF. In DNA, the CDR3 is TGTGCCTGGAGTAGATCATGGCGGGACCGAGGGCTTAGGGATGAGCAAGCTTTCTTT. This chain joins TRBV30 and TRBJ1-1; D might be TRBD1 (5 bases). Germline loops: CDR1 GTSNPN, CDR2 SVGIG (reference sequence). The germline V and J ends were trimmed by 2 bases and 9 bases, with 34 bases remaining between them. This CDR3 is 19 amino acids long. Supplemented by reference TRBV30 and TRBJ1-1, the full variable domain reads SQTIHQWPATLVQPVGSPLSLECTVEGTSNPNLYWYRQAAGRGLQLLFYSVGIGQISSEVPQNLSASRPQDRQFILSSKKLLLSDSGFYLCAWSRSWRDRGLRDEQAFFGQGTRLTVV.